Following are 4 T cell receptor beta chains from one sample sequenced in a study of OX40 agonist ivuxolimab in advanced cancers. Using immunoSEQ multiplex PCR, the repertoire was profiled, and TCRdb retains in-frame clones only, with some absent. This repertoire shows about 77,000 clones, 87% found once; its top ten account for approximately 6.2%. The input for sequencing was CD4+ or CD8+ T cells sorted from blood, taken in a trial of the OX40 agonist ivuxolimab. These receptors were obtained from an adult with an advanced solid tumor such as melanoma, head and neck, liver or kidney cancer.

This clone was picked up one time. The chain employs TRBV28 and TRBJ1-5; D is unresolved. V was clipped by 6 bases and J by 1 base, with 7 bases between them. The CDR3 is made up of 13 amino acids. In germline, CDR1 is MDHEN, CDR2 SYDVKM. The CDR3 coding sequence is TGTGCCAGCAGGGGTAAGAGCAATCAGCCCCAGCATTTT. It codes for CASRGKSNQPQHF. The complete variable domain, with remaining parts taken from reference TRBV28 and TRBJ1-5, reads DVKVTQSSRYLVKRTGEKVFLECVQDMDHENMFWYRQDPGLGLRLIYFSYDVKMKEKGDIPEGYSVSREKKERFSLILESASTNQTSMYLCASRGKSNQPQHFGDGTRLSIL.

The chain combines TRBV25-1 with TRBJ2-3; TRBD1 aligns across 7 bases. CDR3 length equals 13 residues. V was clipped by 5 bases and J by 3 bases; unmatched bases: 2. Germline V gene lookup returns CDR1 MGHDK and CDR2 SYGVNS. Written as DNA, the CDR3 is TGTGCCAGCAGTCCAGGGGGTACAGATACGCAGTATTTT. It is translated as CASSPGGTDTQYF. Combining the CDR3 with reference TRBV25-1 and TRBJ2-3 gives the whole variable domain EADIYQTPRYLVIGTGKKITLECSQTMGHDKMYWYQQDPGMELHLIHYSYGVNSTEKGDLSSESTVSRIRTEHFPLTLESARPSHTSQYLCASSPGGTDTQYFGPGTRLTVL.

The chain employs TRBV27 and TRBJ1-5; no definite D call. Germline CDR1 is MNHEY and CDR2 is SMNVEV (reference sequence). Trimming pared 0 bases from V and 4 bases from J, leaving 4 bases between. CDR3 length: 13 residues. As DNA, the CDR3 is TGTGCCAGCAGTTTATCTGAGAATCAGCCCCAGCATTTT. Encoded protein: CASSLSENQPQHF.

The genes are TRBV29-1 and TRBJ1-1; D unresolved. The CDR3 loop spans 11 amino acids. V dropped 6 bases and J dropped 7 bases, with 12 bases sitting between them. The germline CDR1 and CDR2 sequences are SQVTM and ANQGSEA. The CDR3 bases are TGCAGCGTAGCGGACGGCGGTGAAGCTTTCTTT. Its translation is CSVADGGEAFF. Supplemented by reference TRBV29-1 and TRBJ1-1, the full variable domain reads SAVISQKPSRDICQRGTSLTIQCQVDSQVTMMFWYRQQPGQSLTLIATANQGSEATYESGFVIDKFPISRPNLTFSTLTVSNMSPEDSSIYLCSVADGGEAFFGQGTRLTVV.